One and the same sample provided the 20 T cell receptor beta chains below, sequenced in a study of technical replicates of blood from several donors. Clones were sequenced by immunoSEQ multiplex PCR, and TCRdb holds only the in-frame ones, with some missing. The repertoire consists of some 71,000 clones, with about 97% occurring once and the leading ten covering approximately 0.18%. The specimen sequenced was T cells isolated from PBMCs. The receptor source for this set is a human donor in good health.

The J gene is TRBJ2-3, the V gene TRBV7-9; D is unresolved. The CDR3 is 17 residues long. The germline V gene encodes CDR1 SEHNR and CDR2 FQNEAQ (reference sequence). The ends were cut back, 1 base at V and 1 base at J, with 15 bases in the middle. CDR3 in amino acids: CASSLDFPQSGTDTQYF. CDR3 DNA: TGTGCCAGCAGCTTAGACTTCCCCCAAAGTGGCACAGATACGCAGTATTTT. Drawing the rest from reference TRBV7-9 and TRBJ2-3, the complete variable domain is DTGVSQNPRHKITKRGQNVTFRCDPISEHNRLYWYRQTLGQGPEFLTYFQNEAQLEKSRLLSDRFSAERPKGSFSTLEIQRTEQGDSAMYLCASSLDFPQSGTDTQYFGPGTRLTVL.

In this sample, this clone turned up once. This chain links TRBV9 with TRBJ2-7, with TRBD2 matching over 10 bases. This CDR3 is 15 amino acids long. Germline V gene sequence: CDR1 SGDLS, CDR2 YYNGEE. V was clipped by 3 bases and J by 6 bases; unmatched bases: 9. CDR3 sequence: CASSASAGGPTEQYF. In nucleotides, the CDR3 is TGTGCCAGCAGCGCCTCAGCGGGAGGGCCAACCGAGCAGTACTTC.

The chain joins TRBV4-1 to TRBJ2-7; D uncertain. Between the trimmed V and J ends, which lost 0 bases and 7 bases, there was a span of 10 bases. CDR3 length: 13 residues. CDR1 and CDR2 (germline): MGHRA, YSYEKL. CDR3 loop: CASSQEITLEQYF. The CDR3 coding sequence is TGCGCCAGCAGCCAAGAAATAACTTTGGAGCAGTACTTC.

This chain's CDR3 is CASSLFRSDNEQFF. CDR3 sequence (DNA): TGTGCCAGCAGCTTATTTCGGTCCGACAATGAGCAGTTCTTC. This sequence joins TRBV11-2 and TRBJ2-1; no definite D call. Germline lookup yields CDR1 SGHAT and CDR2 FQNNGV. This CDR3 comprises 14 residues. Deletions cut 2 bases from V and 5 bases from J, with 10 bases between.

CDR3 residues: CASSIKNTEAFF. The CDR3 DNA sequence: TGTGCCAGCAGCATCAAGAACACTGAAGCTTTCTTT. V usage is TRBV9 and J usage is TRBJ1-1; D is uncertain. Trimming removed 4 bases from V and 1 base from J, with 5 bases in between. CDR1 is SGDLS, CDR2 YYNGEE, per germline. This CDR3 region has 12 residues.

The CDR3 DNA reads as TGTGCCAGCAGCCCGGGGGAGCATAATGAAAAACTGTTTTTT. Translated: CASSPGEHNEKLFF. This chain links TRBV5-6 with TRBJ1-4, with D perhaps TRBD1 (5 bases). The V gene's germline CDR1 is SGHDT and CDR2 YYEEEE. V was shortened by 4 bases and J by 4 bases, with 11 bases between the two germline ends. This CDR3 is 14 amino acids long. Using reference TRBV5-6 and TRBJ1-4 for the parts outside the CDR3, the full variable domain is DAGVTQSPTHLIKTRGQQVTLRCSPKSGHDTVSWYQQALGQGPQFIFQYYEEEERQRGNFPDRFSGHQFPNYSSELNVNALLLGDSALYLCASSPGEHNEKLFFGSGTQLSVL.

The rearrangement uses TRBV2 and TRBJ2-7, with a possible D match to TRBD1 (6 bases). Germline loops: CDR1 SNHLY, CDR2 FYNNEI. This CDR3 contains 12 residues. V lost 11 bases, J lost 1 base, and 12 bases lay in between. The CDR3 coding sequence is TGTGCCGGTAGACAGGCGTCCTACGAGCAGTACTTC. This translates into CAGRQASYEQYF.

In its sample, this clone was seen once. The chain couples TRBV6-6 to TRBJ1-5, with 9 bases that match TRBD1. CDR3 size: 14 residues. With 4 bases clipped from V and 7 bases from J, the junction kept 5 bases outside the gene matches. Looked up from germline, CDR1 is MNHNY and CDR2 is SVGAGI (reference sequence). CDR3 amino acids: CASSSRQGVQPQHF. DNA for the CDR3: TGTGCCAGCAGTTCCCGACAGGGGGTGCAGCCCCAGCATTTT.

V usage is TRBV5-1 and J usage is TRBJ2-5, with a tentative D call TRBD2 (5 bases). Germline values: CDR1 SGHRS, CDR2 YFSETQ. The CDR3 is 14 amino acids. Trimming removed 2 bases at V and 2 bases at J, with 10 bases between. The CDR3 protein is CASSLGGAQETQYF. The CDR3 DNA is TGCGCCAGCAGCTTAGGAGGTGCGCAAGAGACCCAGTACTTC.

The chain links TRBV27 to TRBJ2-2, with TRBD1 as a possible D gene (5 bases). This CDR3 region has 14 residues. V lost 2 bases, J lost 7 bases, and 11 bases lay in between. Looked up from germline, CDR1 is MNHEY and CDR2 is SMNVEV (reference sequence). CDR3 sequence: CASSLGRDIGELFF. CDR3 nucleotide sequence: TGTGCCAGCAGTTTAGGCAGGGATATCGGGGAGCTGTTTTTT.

V and J are TRBV6-1 and TRBJ2-7, with TRBD1 matching over 9 bases. Germline CDR1 is MNHNS and CDR2 is SASEGT. The CDR3 consists of 15 residues. The ends lost 5 bases at V and 6 bases at J; junction bases unmatched: 11. The CDR3 loop reads CASSRRTGDPSEQYF. The CDR3 DNA follows: TGTGCCAGCAGTAGGAGGACAGGGGACCCCTCCGAGCAGTACTTC.

This clone has only one observation. The gene calls are TRBV7-9 and TRBJ1-1; TRBD1 might be the D (5 bases). This CDR3 region has 14 residues. Trimming stripped 2 bases from V and 1 base from J, with 8 bases between. The germline V gene encodes CDR1 SEHNR and CDR2 FQNEAQ (reference sequence). The CDR3 coding sequence is TGTGCCAGCAGCTTAACGACAGAGAACACTGAAGCTTTCTTT. This translates into CASSLTTENTEAFF.

The rearrangement uses TRBV6-1 and TRBJ2-7; D might be TRBD2 (5 bases). Trimming pared 4 bases from V and 0 bases from J, leaving 10 bases between. Germline V CDR1 and CDR2: MNHNS, SASEGT. The CDR3 runs 14 residues. CDR3 nucleotides: TGTGCCAGCAGTGGCTCGGGGTCCTCCTACGAGCAGTACTTC. Translated: CASSGSGSSYEQYF.

This clone appeared a few times. The genes are TRBV29-1 and TRBJ1-1, with a tentative D call TRBD1 (5 bases). Germline CDR1 and CDR2: SQVTM and ANQGSEA. The V end lost 5 bases, the J end lost 1 base, and 23 bases lay between the germline ends. The CDR3 totals 17 residues. This CDR3 reads CSVNNLGGFKKNTEAFF. The CDR3 DNA reads TGCAGCGTTAATAATCTGGGGGGGTTTAAGAAGAACACTGAAGCTTTCTTT.

The chain recombines TRBV23-1 with TRBJ2-7, with D possibly matching TRBD1 (5 bases). TRBV23-1 is an ORF, with its function uncertain. The CDR3 sequence is 16 residues long. V was shortened by 1 base and J by 2 bases, with 15 bases between the two germline ends. In DNA form, the CDR3 reads TGCGCCAGCAGTCAATTGGGGCCAAATCTTCCCTACGAGCAGTACTTC. Its translation is CASSQLGPNLPYEQYF.

V gene TRBV5-4 combines with J gene TRBJ1-1; D not certain. This CDR3 region has 12 residues. The V end lost 1 base, the J end lost 8 bases, and 9 bases lay between the germline ends. Germline-derived CDR1 and CDR2 are SGHNT and YYREEE (reference sequence). CDR3 sequence: CASSLYQEEAFF. The CDR3, as DNA: TGTGCCAGCAGCTTGTACCAGGAAGAAGCTTTCTTT.

The chain uses TRBV27 and TRBJ2-1; 7 bases line up with TRBD1. The junction had 9 bases not matched to a gene; V was cut back by 5 bases and J by 2 bases. CDR3 length equals 16 residues. Per germline, CDR1 MNHEY and CDR2 SMNVEV (reference sequence). CDR3: CASSPPLTGTYNEQFF. The DNA for the CDR3 is TGTGCCAGCAGTCCCCCCCTGACAGGGACCTACAATGAGCAGTTCTTC.

This sequence joins TRBV28 and TRBJ2-1; the match to TRBD1 covers 7 bases. Per the germline V gene, CDR1 is MDHEN and CDR2 is SYDVKM. This CDR3 contains 17 residues. After removal of 7 bases from V and 0 bases from J, the junction contained 12 bases not matched to a gene. The DNA of the CDR3 is TGTGCCAGCACAATGCATAAGGGGACAGCCTCCTACAATGAGCAGTTCTTC. It is translated as CASTMHKGTASYNEQFF.

The rearrangement joins TRBV27 to TRBJ2-7, with 10 bases fitting TRBD1. V lost 1 base and J lost 4; bases outside the gene matches: 4. Germline V gives CDR1 MNHEY, CDR2 SMNVEV (reference sequence). This CDR3 contains 15 residues. CDR3 nucleotides: TGTGCCAGCAGTTTATTGACAGGGGGCCGGTACGAGCAGTACTTC. Protein sequence: CASSLLTGGRYEQYF.

This chain connects TRBV4-1 to TRBJ2-2; TRBD2 matches at 15 bases. Germline trimming cut 4 bases from V and 6 bases from J; bases unmatched to any gene: 15. The germline V gene encodes CDR1 MGHRA and CDR2 YSYEKL. This CDR3 contains 20 residues. The CDR3 region is CASSRRTSGGAGVGPGELFF. CDR3 coding DNA: TGCGCCAGCAGCCGTCGGACTAGCGGGGGGGCCGGCGTCGGCCCCGGGGAGCTGTTTTTT.